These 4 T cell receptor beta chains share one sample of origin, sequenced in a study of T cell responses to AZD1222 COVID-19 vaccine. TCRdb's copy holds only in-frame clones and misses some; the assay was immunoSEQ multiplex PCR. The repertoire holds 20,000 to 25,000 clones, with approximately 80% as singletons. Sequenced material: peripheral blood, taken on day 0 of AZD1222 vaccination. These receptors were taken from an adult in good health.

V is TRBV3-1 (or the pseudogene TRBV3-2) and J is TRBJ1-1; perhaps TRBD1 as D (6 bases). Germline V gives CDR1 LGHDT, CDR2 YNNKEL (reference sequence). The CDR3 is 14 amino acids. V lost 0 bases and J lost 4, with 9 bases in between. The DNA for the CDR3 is TGTGCCAGCAGCCAAGATGGGGGGGCCACTGAAGCTTTCTTT. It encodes CASSQDGGATEAFF.

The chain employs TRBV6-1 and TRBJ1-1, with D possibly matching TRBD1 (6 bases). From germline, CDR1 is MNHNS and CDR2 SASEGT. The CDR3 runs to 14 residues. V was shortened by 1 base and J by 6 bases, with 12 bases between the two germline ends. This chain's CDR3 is CASSEVGGRAEAFF. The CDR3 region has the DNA TGTGCCAGCAGTGAAGTAGGGGGACGGGCTGAAGCTTTCTTT.

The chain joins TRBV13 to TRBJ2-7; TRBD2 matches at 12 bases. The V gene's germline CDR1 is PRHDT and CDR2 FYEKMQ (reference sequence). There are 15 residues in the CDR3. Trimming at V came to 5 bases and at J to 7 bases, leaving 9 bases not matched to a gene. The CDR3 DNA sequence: TGTGCCAGCAGCAACGGACTAGCGGGATTAGGGGAGCAGTACTTC. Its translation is CASSNGLAGLGEQYF.

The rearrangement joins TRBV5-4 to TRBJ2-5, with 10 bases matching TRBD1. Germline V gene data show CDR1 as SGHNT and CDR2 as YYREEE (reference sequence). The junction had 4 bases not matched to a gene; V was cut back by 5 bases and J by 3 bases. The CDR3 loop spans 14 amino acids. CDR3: CASRAGTGEETQYF. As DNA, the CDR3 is TGTGCCAGCAGGGCCGGGACAGGGGAAGAGACCCAGTACTTC.